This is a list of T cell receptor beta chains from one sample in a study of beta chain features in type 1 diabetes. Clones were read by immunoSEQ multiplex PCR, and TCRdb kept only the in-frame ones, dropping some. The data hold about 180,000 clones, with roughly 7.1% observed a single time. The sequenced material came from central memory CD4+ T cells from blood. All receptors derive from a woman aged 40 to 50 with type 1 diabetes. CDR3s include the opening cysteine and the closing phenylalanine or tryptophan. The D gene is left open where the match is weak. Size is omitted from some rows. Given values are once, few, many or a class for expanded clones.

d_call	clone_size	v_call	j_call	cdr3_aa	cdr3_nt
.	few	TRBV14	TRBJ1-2	CASSRTTGNYGYTF	TGTGCCAGCAGCCGAACGACAGGAAACTATGGCTACACCTTC
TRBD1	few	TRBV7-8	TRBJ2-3	CASSTGTGPSSTDTQYF	TGTGCCAGCAGCACAGGGACAGGTCCTTCTAGCACAGATACGCAGTATTTT
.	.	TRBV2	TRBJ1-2	CASSADRTGYTF	TGTGCCAGCAGCGCCGACAGGACTGGCTACACCTTC
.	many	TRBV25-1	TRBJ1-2	CASSESSPNYGYTF	TGTGCCAGCAGTGAATCTAGCCCTAACTATGGCTACACCTTC
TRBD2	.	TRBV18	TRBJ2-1	CASSPTGTSGPNEQFF	TGTGCCAGCTCACCGACCGGGACTAGCGGTCCCAATGAGCAGTTCTTC
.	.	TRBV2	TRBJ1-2	CASSVGAVFYGYTF	TGTGCCAGCAGTGTTGGAGCCGTCTTCTATGGCTACACCTTC
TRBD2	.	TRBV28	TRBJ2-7	CASRASGTIRYEQYF	TGTGCCAGCAGAGCATCCGGGACTATTAGATACGAGCAGTACTTC
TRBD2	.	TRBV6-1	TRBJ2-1	CASSVLAGGPVQYEQFF	TGTGCCAGCAGTGTCCTAGCGGGAGGGCCGGTTCAATATGAGCAGTTCTTC
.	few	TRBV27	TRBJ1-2	CASSPRGMYHGYTF	TGTGCCAGCAGTCCCAGGGGCATGTACCATGGCTACACCTTC
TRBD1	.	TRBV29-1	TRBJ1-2	CSVEVDRGRGYTF	TGCAGCGTTGAGGTGGACAGGGGGCGAGGCTACACCTTC
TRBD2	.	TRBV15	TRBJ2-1	CATSRDLGLAGGDEQFF	TGTGCCACCAGCAGAGATTTGGGACTAGCGGGGGGGGATGAGCAGTTCTTC
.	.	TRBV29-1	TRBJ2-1	CSVAPRWDEQFF	TGCAGCGTGGCCCCCAGGTGGGATGAGCAGTTCTTC
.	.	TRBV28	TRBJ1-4	CASTVWFSTNEKLFF	TGTGCCAGCACAGTTTGGTTTTCAACTAATGAAAAACTGTTTTTT
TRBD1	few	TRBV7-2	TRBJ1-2	CASSLDRANYGYTF	TGTGCCAGCAGCTTGGACAGGGCCAACTATGGCTACACCTTC
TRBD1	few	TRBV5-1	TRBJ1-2	CASSNRPGTGLSYGYTF	TGCGCCAGCAGCAATCGTCCCGGGACAGGGCTGAGCTATGGCTACACCTTC
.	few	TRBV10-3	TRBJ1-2	CAVEGESNYGYTF	TGTGCCGTTGAGGGGGAGTCAAACTATGGCTACACCTTC
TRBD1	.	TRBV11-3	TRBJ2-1	CASSSFGTGVNEQFF	TGTGCCAGCAGTTCTTTCGGGACAGGGGTCAATGAGCAGTTCTTC
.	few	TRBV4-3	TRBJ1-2	CASSQGKDSYGYTF	TGCGCCAGCAGCCAAGGAAAGGACAGCTATGGCTACACCTTC
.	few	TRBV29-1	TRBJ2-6	CSVEERMRANVLTF	TGCAGCGTTGAAGAGAGGATGAGGGCCAACGTCCTGACTTTC
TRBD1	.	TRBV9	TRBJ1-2	CASSVLGQGNYGYTF	TGTGCCAGCAGCGTATTAGGACAGGGGAACTATGGCTACACCTTC
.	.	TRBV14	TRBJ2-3	CASSQDWGGSTDTQYF	TGTGCCAGCAGCCAAGATTGGGGCGGTAGCACAGATACGCAGTATTTT
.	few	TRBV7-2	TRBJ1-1	CASSFYPNTEAFF	TGTGCCAGCAGCTTTTATCCGAACACTGAAGCTTTCTTT
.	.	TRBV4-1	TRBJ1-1	CASSQREGTEAFF	TGCGCCAGCAGCCAAAGGGAGGGCACTGAAGCTTTCTTT
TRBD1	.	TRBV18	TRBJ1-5	CASSAGTGSQPQHF	TGTGCCAGCTCGGCCGGGACAGGGAGCCAGCCCCAGCATTTT
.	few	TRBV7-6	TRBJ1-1	CASSLRPEDGEAFF	TGTGCCAGCAGCTTACGGCCGGAGGATGGTGAAGCTTTCTTT
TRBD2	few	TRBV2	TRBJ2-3	CACTSGGLTDTQYF	TGTGCCTGCACTAGCGGGGGGCTCACAGATACGCAGTATTTT
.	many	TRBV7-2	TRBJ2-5	CASSPTSYETQYF	TGTGCCAGCAGTCCTACTAGCTACGAGACCCAGTACTTC
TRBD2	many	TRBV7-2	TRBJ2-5	CASSYSGGQETQYF	TGTGCCAGCAGCTATAGCGGGGGGCAAGAGACCCAGTACTTC
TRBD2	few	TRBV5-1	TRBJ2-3	CASSATSGGPTQYF	TGCGCCAGCAGCGCGACTAGCGGGGGCCCTACGCAGTATTTT
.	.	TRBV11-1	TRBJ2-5	CASNREGETQYF	TGTGCCAGCAACAGGGAAGGGGAGACCCAGTACTTC
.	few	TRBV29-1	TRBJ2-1	CSAGIHRGISYNEQFF	TGCTCCGCGGGGATTCATAGGGGAATCTCCTACAATGAGCAGTTCTTC
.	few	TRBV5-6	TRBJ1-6	CASSTADGDYNSPLHF	TGTGCCAGCAGTACCGCGGACGGGGACTATAATTCACCCCTCCACTTT
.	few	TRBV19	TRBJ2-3	CASSIDSEDTQYF	TGTGCCAGTAGTATAGATTCTGAGGATACGCAGTATTTT
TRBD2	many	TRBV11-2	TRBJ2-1	CASRPSGSGYNEQFF	TGTGCCAGCAGACCTAGCGGGAGTGGCTACAATGAGCAGTTCTTC
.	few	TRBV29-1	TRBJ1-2	CSVEWGVIHGYTF	TGCAGCGTTGAATGGGGAGTCATTCATGGCTACACCTTC
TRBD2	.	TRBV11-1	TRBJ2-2	CASSWSRGGNTGELFF	TGTGCCAGCAGCTGGTCCCGGGGGGGGAACACCGGGGAGCTGTTTTTT
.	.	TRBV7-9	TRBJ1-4	CASSLGTQGRSNEKLFF	TGTGCCAGCAGCTTAGGAACTCAGGGGAGATCTAATGAAAAACTGTTTTTT
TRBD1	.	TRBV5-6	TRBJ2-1	CASSLVPGQGSDEQFF	TGTGCCAGCAGCCTCGTCCCGGGACAGGGAAGCGATGAGCAGTTCTTC
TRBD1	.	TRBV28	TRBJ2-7	CASSPPGTGDPYEQYF	TGTGCCAGCAGTCCTCCTGGGACAGGGGATCCCTACGAGCAGTACTTC
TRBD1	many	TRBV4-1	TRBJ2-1	CASSQGTGGHNEQFF	TGCGCCAGCAGCCAAGGCACAGGGGGCCACAATGAGCAGTTCTTC
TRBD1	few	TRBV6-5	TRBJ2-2	CASSNGQGNTGELFF	TGTGCCAGCAGTAACGGACAGGGGAACACCGGGGAGCTGTTTTTT
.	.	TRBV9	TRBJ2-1	CASSVAFFSYNEQFF	TGTGCCAGCAGCGTAGCCTTTTTCTCCTACAATGAGCAGTTCTTC
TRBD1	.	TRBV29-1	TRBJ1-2	CSVERDREGYTF	TGCAGCGTTGAGCGAGACAGGGAAGGCTACACCTTC
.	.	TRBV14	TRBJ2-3	CASNHHRKASTDTQYF	TGTGCCAGCAACCACCACCGTAAAGCTAGCACAGATACGCAGTATTTT
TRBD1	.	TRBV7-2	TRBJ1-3	CASKLDRDPGNTIYF	TGTGCCAGCAAACTAGACAGGGACCCTGGAAACACCATATATTTT
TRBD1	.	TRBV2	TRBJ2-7	CASSERGGQGAEQYF	TGTGCCAGCAGTGAAAGAGGAGGACAGGGTGCCGAGCAGTACTTC
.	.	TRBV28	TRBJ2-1	CASSFEGEQFF	TGTGCCAGCAGTTTCGAGGGAGAGCAGTTCTTC
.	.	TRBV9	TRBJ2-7	CASSTSIGSYEQYF	TGTGCCAGCAGCACCTCAATCGGGTCCTACGAGCAGTACTTC
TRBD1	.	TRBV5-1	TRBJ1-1	CASREWTGVNTEAFF	TGCGCCAGCAGGGAGTGGACAGGGGTGAACACTGAAGCTTTCTTT
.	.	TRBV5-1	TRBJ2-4	CASSFTGTKNIQYF	TGCGCCAGCAGCTTTACGGGTACCAAAAACATTCAGTACTTC
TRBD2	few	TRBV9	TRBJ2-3	CASSERTSGRTDTQYF	TGTGCCAGCAGCGAGAGGACTAGCGGGAGGACAGATACGCAGTATTTT
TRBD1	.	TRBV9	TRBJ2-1	CASSPLGQGNSYNEQFF	TGTGCCAGCAGCCCCTTAGGACAGGGGAATTCCTACAATGAGCAGTTCTTC
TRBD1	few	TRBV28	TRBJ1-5	CASSFRRDRASNQPQHF	TGTGCCAGCAGTTTCCGCCGGGACAGGGCTAGCAATCAGCCCCAGCATTTT
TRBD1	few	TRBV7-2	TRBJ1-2	CASSGRDSNNYGYTF	TGTGCCAGCAGCGGCCGGGACAGCAATAACTATGGCTACACCTTC